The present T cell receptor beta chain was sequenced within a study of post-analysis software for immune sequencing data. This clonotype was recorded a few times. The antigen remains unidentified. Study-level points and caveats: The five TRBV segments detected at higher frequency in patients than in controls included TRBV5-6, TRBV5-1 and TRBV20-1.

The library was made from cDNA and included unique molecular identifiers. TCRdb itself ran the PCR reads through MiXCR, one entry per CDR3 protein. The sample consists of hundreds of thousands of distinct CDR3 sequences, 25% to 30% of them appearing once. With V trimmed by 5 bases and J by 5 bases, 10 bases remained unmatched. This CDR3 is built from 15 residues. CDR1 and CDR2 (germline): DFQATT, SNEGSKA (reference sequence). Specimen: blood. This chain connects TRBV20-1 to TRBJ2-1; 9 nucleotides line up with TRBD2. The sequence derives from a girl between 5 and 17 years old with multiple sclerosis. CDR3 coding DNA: TGCAGTGCTCTTATTAGCGGGAGATTCCACAATGAGCAGTTCTTC. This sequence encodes CSALISGRFHNEQFF.